What follows is one TCR beta chain and its context. This specimen belongs to a study of T cell changes during pregnancy in multiple sclerosis. Clones were sequenced by immunoSEQ multiplex PCR, and TCRdb holds only the in-frame ones, with some missing. The table shows about 62,000 clones, with 89% occurring only once. CDR1 is SNHLY, CDR2 FYNNEI, per germline. The CDR3 extends over 14 amino acids. Trimming removed 10 bases at V and 5 bases at J, with 17 bases between. The receptor's source is a female donor with multiple sclerosis, enrolled in a pregnancy study. The sequences come from peripheral blood, collected in the first trimester of pregnancy. The chain has TRBV2 and TRBJ1-4; D is perhaps TRBD1 (5 bases). The CDR3 sequence is CATIGAGGNEKLFF. The CDR3 nucleotides are TGTGCCACCATAGGGGCGGGGGGAAATGAAAAACTGTTTTTT.